The 9 T cell receptor beta chains listed next were all sequenced from one sample in a study of identical twins. Each CDR3 protein gets one entry after TCRdb re-called the 5' RACE reads with MiXCR. Counted here are 1.5 million to 2 million distinct CDR3 sequences, about 30% occurring once; the ten biggest clones make up approximately 0.25%. The specimen sequenced was cord blood. All receptors come from a newborn girl in good health.

The chain employs TRBV15 and TRBJ1-5, with 8 nucleotides matching TRBD1. The CDR3 runs to 19 residues. The germline V gene encodes CDR1 LNHNV and CDR2 YYDKDF (reference sequence). V shed 5 bases and J 4 bases; nucleotides not matched to a gene: 19. The chain's CDR3 is CATSGFSGQGEGSNQPQHF. CDR3 DNA: TGTGCCACCAGCGGGTTTTCAGGACAGGGCGAAGGGTCTAATCAGCCCCAGCATTTT. Full variable domain (missing parts from reference TRBV15 and TRBJ1-5): DAMVIQNPRYQVTQFGKPVTLSCSQTLNHNVMYWYQQKSSQAPKLLFHYYDKDFNNEADTPDNFQSRRPNTSFCFLDIRSPGLGDTAMYLCATSGFSGQGEGSNQPQHFGDGTRLSIL.

The table lists this clonotype with a few counts. The rearrangement uses TRBV20-1 and TRBJ2-7; TRBD2 might be the D (5 bases). V lost 3 bases, J lost 2 bases, and 20 bases lay in between. Germline CDR1 is DFQATT and CDR2 is SNEGSKA (reference sequence). CDR3 length: 16 residues. CDR3 sequence reads: CSASTGQRALTYEQYF. CDR3 sequence (DNA): TGCAGTGCTAGTACGGGCCAGAGGGCGCTAACCTACGAGCAGTACTTC.

The chain employs TRBV4-2 and TRBJ2-1; 11 bases line up with TRBD2. Matching the DNA end better, TRBJ2-7 makes the J call doubtful. This CDR3 is 17 amino acids long. The germline V gene encodes CDR1 LGHNA and CDR2 YNFKEQ. In nucleotides, the CDR3 is TGTGCCAGCAGCCAAGGCTATAGCGGGGGGGCCTACAATGAGCAGTACTTC. Translated: CASSQGYSGGAYNEQYF.

This clonotype was seen a few times. J is TRBJ1-5 and V is TRBV10-3; TRBD1 is a possible D gene (5 bases). V lost 2 bases and J 0 bases, leaving 11 bases between the germline ends. CDR1 and CDR2 (germline): ENHRY, SYGVKD. The CDR3 has 16 residues. The CDR3 DNA follows: TGTGCCATCAGTGAGGGACATGGAGTTAGCAATCAGCCCCAGCATTTT. This codes for CAISEGHGVSNQPQHF.

The CDR3 nucleotides are TGCAGTGCAATCGGGACAGGGGCACCTTACGAGCAGTACTTC. This encodes CSAIGTGAPYEQYF. The genes are TRBV20-1 and TRBJ2-7; TRBD1 aligns across 10 bases. Germline-derived CDR1 and CDR2 are DFQATT and SNEGSKA (reference sequence). The CDR3 sequence is 14 residues long. Trimming took 6 bases from V and 4 from J; bases not matched to a gene: 9.

The J gene is TRBJ1-1, the V gene TRBV29-1, with D maybe TRBD1 (5 bases). Germline assignment: CDR1 SQVTM and CDR2 ANQGSEA. The CDR3 is made up of 12 amino acids. The CDR3 DNA is TGCACCGGGACTCGTCTTGATTCTGAAGCTTTCTTT. Translation: CTGTRLDSEAFF.

This clonotype was seen a few times. The chain joins TRBV2 to TRBJ2-5; 7 bases are a match to TRBD1. CDR1 SNHLY and CDR2 FYNNEI come from the germline V gene. There are 13 residues in the CDR3. J gave up 2 bases and V 8 bases, and 5 bases lay outside the gene matches. The CDR3 here is CASGKGQQETQYF. The CDR3 DNA sequence: TGTGCCAGCGGGAAGGGACAGCAAGAGACCCAGTACTTC.

The rearrangement joins TRBV20-1 to TRBJ2-2; TRBD2 is a possible D gene (6 bases). Germline CDR1 reads DFQATT; CDR2 reads SNEGSKA (reference sequence). Trimming stripped 5 bases from V and 4 bases from J, with 14 bases between. This CDR3 is built from 14 residues. The CDR3 DNA reads TGCAGTGCTGGGCGGGACTTATGCACCGGGGAGCTGTTTTTT. Amino acid sequence: CSAGRDLCTGELFF.

This clonotype was found a few times. The V and J genes are TRBV6-5 and TRBJ2-1, with D maybe TRBD2 (6 bases). Trimming shortened V by 0 bases and J by 2 bases, and 11 bases separated the two germline ends. CDR1 is MNHEY and CDR2 is SVGAGI in the germline V gene. There are 16 residues in the CDR3. CDR3 sequence reads: CASSYSKEGAYNEQFF. Written as DNA, the CDR3 is TGTGCCAGCAGTTACTCAAAGGAGGGCGCCTACAATGAGCAGTTCTTC.